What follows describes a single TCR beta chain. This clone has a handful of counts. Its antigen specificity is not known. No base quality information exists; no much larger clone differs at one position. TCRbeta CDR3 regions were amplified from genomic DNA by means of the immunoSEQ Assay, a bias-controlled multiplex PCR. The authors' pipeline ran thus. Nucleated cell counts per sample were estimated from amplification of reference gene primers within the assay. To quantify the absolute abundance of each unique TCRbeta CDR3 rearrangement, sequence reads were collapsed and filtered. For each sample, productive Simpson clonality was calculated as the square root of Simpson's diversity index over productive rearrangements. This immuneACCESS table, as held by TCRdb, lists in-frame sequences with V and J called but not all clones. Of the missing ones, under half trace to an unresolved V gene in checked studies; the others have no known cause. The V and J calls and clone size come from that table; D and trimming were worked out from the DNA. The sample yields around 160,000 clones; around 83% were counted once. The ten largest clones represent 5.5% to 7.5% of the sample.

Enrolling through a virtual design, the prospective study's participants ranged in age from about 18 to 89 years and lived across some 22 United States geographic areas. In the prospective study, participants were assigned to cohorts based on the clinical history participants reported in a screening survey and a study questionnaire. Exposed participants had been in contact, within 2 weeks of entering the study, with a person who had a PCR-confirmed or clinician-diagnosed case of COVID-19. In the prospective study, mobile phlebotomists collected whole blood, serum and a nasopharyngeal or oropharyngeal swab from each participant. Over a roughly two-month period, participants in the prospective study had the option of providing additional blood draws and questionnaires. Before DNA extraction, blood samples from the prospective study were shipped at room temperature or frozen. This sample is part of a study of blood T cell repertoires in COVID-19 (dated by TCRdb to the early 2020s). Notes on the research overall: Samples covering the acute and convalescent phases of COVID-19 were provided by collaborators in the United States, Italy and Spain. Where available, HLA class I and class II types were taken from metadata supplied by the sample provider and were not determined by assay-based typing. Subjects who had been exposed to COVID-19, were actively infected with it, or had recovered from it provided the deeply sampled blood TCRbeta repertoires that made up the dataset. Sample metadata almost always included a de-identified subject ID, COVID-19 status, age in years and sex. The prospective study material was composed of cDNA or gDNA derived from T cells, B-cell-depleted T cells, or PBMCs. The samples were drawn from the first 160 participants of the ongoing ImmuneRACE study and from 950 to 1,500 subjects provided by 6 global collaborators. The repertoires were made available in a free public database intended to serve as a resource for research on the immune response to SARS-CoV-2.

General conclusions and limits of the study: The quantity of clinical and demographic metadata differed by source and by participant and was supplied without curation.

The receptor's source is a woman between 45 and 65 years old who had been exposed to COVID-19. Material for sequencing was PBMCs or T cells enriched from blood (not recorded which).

The nucleotide sequence is TGCGCCAGCAGCCCTTACACAGGGCTTGGTAACTATGGCTACACCTTC. Translated, it gives CASSPYTGLGNYGYTF. The V and J genes are TRBV5-1 and TRBJ1-2; perhaps TRBD1 is the D gene, with 6 bases matching. Cut back by 4 bases and 1 base, the V and J ends lie 17 bases apart. From cysteine to phenylalanine, the CDR3 is 16 amino acids long. Of all the DNA, just the CDR3 is kept, 48 bases in frame from base 1. The germline V gene supplies CDR1 SGHRS and CDR2 YFSETQ.